This T cell receptor (beta chain) is from a study of T cell responses to AZD1222 COVID-19 vaccine. Study-level findings and limits: Most donors were white British, females outnumbered males, and clonal diversity was possibly underestimated. As reported, nearly half of all spike-specific TCRs target variant regions that are unmutated.

The ends were cut back, 4 bases at V and 5 bases at J, with 24 bases in the middle. CDR3 length: 17 residues. The V gene's germline CDR1 is SGHNT and CDR2 YYREEE (reference sequence). A word on this clone: The antigen is not known.

Clones were read by immunoSEQ multiplex PCR, and TCRdb kept only the in-frame ones, dropping some. Among 65,000 to 95,000 clones listed, approximately 85% were seen once. The J gene is TRBJ2-5, the V gene TRBV5-4, with D possibly matching TRBD1 (6 bases). The specimen was peripheral blood, collected 28 days after the second AZD1222 dose. The TCR originated in an adult who received the AZD1222 COVID-19 vaccine. Written as DNA, the CDR3 is TGTGCCAGCAGCCTTCAGAGCTGGGACAAGGGCGTGGAGACCCAGTACTTC. Amino acid sequence: CASSLQSWDKGVETQYF.